The entry that follows covers one TCR beta chain sequence. Antigen unknown. The CDR3 has 13 amino acids. The germline V gene encodes CDR1 MNHEY and CDR2 SMNVEV (reference sequence). The germline V and J ends were trimmed by 0 bases and 7 bases, with 10 bases remaining between them. This sample is part of a study of blood T cells in healthy people across ages. Notes on the study in general: For the donors, CMV status was unknown and possibly confounded expanded clonotype changes. No conclusive comparison of naive versus antigen-experienced cells was possible with unsorted PBMCs. TCR beta diversity correlated strongly with naive T cell percentage.

With a J-beta primer mix and a sample-barcoded 5' primer, a second PCR ran about 7 to 12 cycles. Researchers report that a template-switch adaptor with 12 random nucleotides tagged each cDNA molecule. From the 5' RACE reads, TCRdb called clonotypes with MiXCR, one entry per CDR3 protein. The sample has 1.5 million to 2 million distinct CDR3 sequences; 30% to 40% are singletons. Sequencing was performed on blood. The genes are TRBV27 and TRBJ2-7, with D maybe TRBD2 (5 bases). The receptor's source is a young woman in good health. Here the CDR3 reads CASSLSSRGEQYF. In DNA, the CDR3 is TGTGCCAGCAGTTTATCGAGTCGGGGAGAGCAGTACTTC.